A single sample gave rise to the 29 T cell receptor beta chains below, sequenced in a study of shared clonotypes between healthy human individuals. Some clones are missing from TCRdb's copy, which holds only in-frame ones; the method was immunoSEQ multiplex PCR. Found here are about 2,500,000 clones, roughly nine tenths of them singletons; the top ten hold about 0.13%. The sequenced sample was naive CD4+ T cells sorted from blood. Regarding subset: CD45RA+ positively selected. Receptors were obtained from a man aged 18 to 29 in good health.

V usage is TRBV11-2 and J usage is TRBJ2-3, with TRBD2 matching 7 bases. There are 15 residues in the CDR3. Losses at the gene ends were 4 bases for V and 6 bases for J; bases not matched to a gene: 10. Germline CDR1 SGHAT, CDR2 FQNNGV. The CDR3, as DNA: TGTGCCAGCAGCTCGGGACTACCACTGACGGATACGCAGTATTTT. Protein product: CASSSGLPLTDTQYF.

The chain has TRBV10-3 and TRBJ1-6; D is unresolved. The CDR3 extends over 13 amino acids. CDR1 and CDR2 from the germline V gene are ENHRY and SYGVKD. V gave up 6 bases and J gave up 6 bases, with 9 bases separating them. The CDR3 DNA is TGTGCCATCAGAGAACGTTTTAATTCACCCCTCCACTTT. Protein product: CAIRERFNSPLHF.

This chain links TRBV29-1 with TRBJ1-1; D remains ambiguous. Trimming cost V 0 bases and J 3 bases, with 20 bases left between them. The CDR3 runs 17 residues. Germline V gene sequence: CDR1 SQVTM, CDR2 ANQGSEA. The CDR3 sequence is CSVEDTARQAWHTEAFF. The CDR3 DNA sequence: TGCAGCGTTGAAGATACGGCAAGGCAAGCCTGGCACACTGAAGCTTTCTTT.

The V call is TRBV6-1, the J call TRBJ1-6; D remains ambiguous. V gave up 0 bases and J gave up 8 bases, with 17 bases separating them. Looked up from germline, CDR1 is MNHNS and CDR2 is SASEGT. This CDR3 comprises 17 residues. The chain's CDR3 is CASSEALGVRSDSPLHF. DNA for the CDR3: TGTGCCAGCAGTGAAGCGCTTGGTGTCCGAAGTGATTCACCCCTCCACTTT.

This clone was recorded only once. The chain uses TRBV7-8 and TRBJ2-7; a possible D gene is TRBD1 (5 bases). This CDR3 is built from 13 residues. The germline gives CDR1 SGHVS, CDR2 FQNEAQ. Trimming shortened V by 2 bases and J by 3 bases, and 8 bases separated the two germline ends. The CDR3 loop is CASSLTTDYEQYF. The CDR3 DNA sequence: TGTGCCAGCAGCTTAACGACAGACTACGAGCAGTACTTC.

This clone was recorded only once. V is TRBV5-1 and J is TRBJ2-5, with a tentative D call TRBD2 (7 bases). Germline V gives CDR1 SGHRS, CDR2 YFSETQ. The V gene lost 0 bases and the J gene lost 7 bases, with 13 bases spanning the gap. CDR3 length equals 14 residues. The CDR3 nucleotides are TGCGCCAGCAGCTTGGGAGGGGGGGCCGTGACCCAGTACTTC. Translated: CASSLGGGAVTQYF.

V is TRBV5-4 and J is TRBJ1-6; D is possibly TRBD1 (5 bases). Germline CDR1 is SGHNT and CDR2 is YYREEE (reference sequence). V lost 5 bases to trimming and J lost 9 bases, with 12 bases between them. The CDR3 contains 13 residues. CDR3 protein: CASRGGNGSPLHF. The CDR3 nucleotides read TGTGCCAGCAGGGGGGGGAACGGTTCACCCCTCCACTTT.

V usage is TRBV15 and J usage is TRBJ2-5; TRBD2 matches 11 bases. V was clipped by 5 bases and J by 3 bases; unmatched bases: 11. CDR3 length equals 17 residues. Looked up from germline, CDR1 is LNHNV and CDR2 is YYDKDF (reference sequence). Here the CDR3 DNA reads TGTGCCACCAGCCCCGGGGGTAGCGGGGGGGCCAAAGAGACCCAGTACTTC. Encoded protein: CATSPGGSGGAKETQYF.

This clone was observed a single time. The chain combines TRBV6-1 with TRBJ1-4; D remains unclear. V was shortened by 6 bases and J by 0 bases, with 11 bases between the two germline ends. Germline CDR1 and CDR2: MNHNS and SASEGT. The CDR3 loop spans 15 amino acids. The CDR3 region is CASSAAEATNEKLFF. The CDR3 DNA reads TGTGCCAGCAGCGCAGCTGAAGCAACTAATGAAAAACTGTTTTTT.

The chain couples TRBV29-1 to TRBJ1-1; 7 bases map to TRBD1. The CDR3 covers 12 residues. The V segment lost 3 bases and the J segment 5 bases; nucleotides outside the gene matches: 3. The germline CDR1 and CDR2 sequences are SQVTM and ANQGSEA. Written as DNA, the CDR3 is TGCAGCGTTGACAGGGGACAGACTGAAGCTTTCTTT. It codes for CSVDRGQTEAFF.

This chain joins TRBV4-2 and TRBJ2-2; D unresolved. The germline V gene has CDR1 LGHNA and CDR2 YNFKEQ. Trimming shortened V by 8 bases and J by 4 bases, and 17 bases separated the two germline ends. The CDR3 has 15 residues. The DNA for the CDR3 is TGTGCCAGCTCAATGTTTAAGGGAAGCACCGGGGAGCTGTTTTTT. Translation: CASSMFKGSTGELFF.

The chain couples TRBV7-9 to TRBJ1-4; D not resolved. The V gene's germline CDR1 is SEHNR and CDR2 FQNEAQ (reference sequence). This CDR3 has 15 residues. Trimming removed 5 bases at V and 4 bases at J, with 14 bases between. CDR3 amino acids: CASSIQETDNEKLFF. In nucleotides, the CDR3 is TGTGCCAGCAGCATCCAGGAGACCGATAATGAAAAACTGTTTTTT.

A few counts support this clone. The same CDR3 arises from other DNA sequences in this sample as well. The V call is TRBV30, the J call TRBJ1-5; D possibly corresponds to TRBD1 (5 bases). The CDR3 has 13 amino acids. Trimming removed 3 bases from V and 7 bases from J, with 13 bases in between. CDR1 and CDR2 from the germline V gene are GTSNPN and SVGIG (reference sequence). The CDR3 loop reads CAWRAQGSQPQHF. For the CDR3, the DNA is TGTGCCTGGAGAGCTCAGGGAAGCCAGCCCCAGCATTTT. Full variable domain (remainder filled in from reference TRBV30 and TRBJ1-5): SQTIHQWPATLVQPVGSPLSLECTVEGTSNPNLYWYRQAAGRGLQLLFYSVGIGQISSEVPQNLSASRPQDRQFILSSKKLLLSDSGFYLCAWRAQGSQPQHFGDGTRLSIL.

This clone occurred a few times. The CDR3 here is CASSARMNTEAFF. DNA of the CDR3: TGTGCCAGCAGTGCCCGAATGAACACTGAAGCTTTCTTT. V and J are TRBV2 and TRBJ1-1, with D uncertain. V was clipped by 4 bases and J by 0 bases, with 6 bases between them. This CDR3 is 13 amino acids long. Germline CDR1 reads SNHLY; CDR2 reads FYNNEI.

CDR3 in DNA: TGTGCCAGCAGCTTGGTGGGGACCGAGCAGTACTTC. This codes for CASSLVGTEQYF. This chain uses TRBV5-4 with TRBJ2-7, with D possibly called TRBD1 or TRBD2 (5 bases each). The CDR3 length is 12 residues. Germline CDR1 reads SGHNT; CDR2 reads YYREEE (reference sequence). V was trimmed by 0 bases and J by 6 bases, leaving 7 bases between them.

The chain employs TRBV15 and TRBJ2-3, with TRBD1 matching over 10 bases. The CDR3 is 17 amino acids. Trimming removed 3 bases from V and 0 bases from J; junction bases left unmatched: 6. CDR1 and CDR2 from the germline V gene are LNHNV and YYDKDF (reference sequence). CDR3 amino acids: CATSSGTGASSTDTQYF. CDR3 DNA: TGTGCCACCAGCAGTGGGACAGGGGCATCCAGCACAGATACGCAGTATTTT.

This chain uses TRBV18 with TRBJ2-3; 7 bases align to TRBD2. V lost 3 bases, J lost 2 bases, and 8 bases stayed unmatched. The CDR3 loop spans 16 amino acids. Germline V gene lookup returns CDR1 KGHSH and CDR2 LQKENI. This CDR3 reads CASSPVRGGVTDTQYF. The CDR3 DNA reads as TGTGCCAGCTCACCTGTGCGCGGGGGTGTCACAGATACGCAGTATTTT.

This chain connects TRBV27 to TRBJ1-6; no definite D call. The germline gives CDR1 MNHEY, CDR2 SMNVEV (reference sequence). V lost 2 bases and J lost 14, with 16 bases in between. This CDR3 has 14 amino acids. DNA for the CDR3: TGTGCCAGCAGTTTAGAAGCCCGCCGTGTCGCCCTCCACTTT. Protein product: CASSLEARRVALHF.

The chain carries TRBV19 and TRBJ2-7; D might be TRBD1 (6 bases). V was cut by 2 bases and J by 2 bases, with 10 bases left in between. Looked up from germline, CDR1 is LNHDA and CDR2 is SQIVND (reference sequence). CDR3 length: 14 residues. In DNA, the CDR3 is TGTGCCAGTAGTATAAGGCAGGGGACCTACGAGCAGTACTTC. Translating gives CASSIRQGTYEQYF.

This chain uses TRBV2 with TRBJ2-5, with 9 bases lining up with TRBD2. V dropped 1 base and J dropped 5; count of bases not matched to a gene: 5. From germline, CDR1 is SNHLY and CDR2 FYNNEI. This CDR3 spans 15 amino acids. The CDR3 is CASSEVGLASETQYF. The CDR3 DNA reads TGTGCCAGCAGTGAAGTGGGACTAGCAAGTGAGACCCAGTACTTC.

The rearrangement uses TRBV11-2 and TRBJ2-3; TRBD1 agrees at 7 bases. CDR3 length: 15 residues. In germline, CDR1 is SGHAT, CDR2 FQNNGV. The junction had 4 bases not matched to a gene; V was cut back by 2 bases and J by 2 bases. The CDR3 DNA reads TGTGCCAGCAGCTTATTGGGACAGCACACAGATACGCAGTATTTT. It encodes CASSLLGQHTDTQYF.

V is TRBV7-8 and J is TRBJ1-4; D is ambiguous. Germline assignment: CDR1 SGHVS and CDR2 FQNEAQ. V gave up 5 bases and J gave up 8 bases, with 9 bases separating them. The CDR3 runs to 12 residues. The CDR3 DNA reads as TGTGCCAGCAGCACTACTCGAGAAAAACTGTTTTTT. This gives the protein CASSTTREKLFF.

The chain couples TRBV7-2 to TRBJ2-1; D is undetermined. Trimming pared 5 bases from V and 10 bases from J, leaving 12 bases between. Germline V gene lookup returns CDR1 SGHTA and CDR2 FQGNSA. This CDR3 is built from 12 residues. CDR3 in DNA: TGTGCCAGCAGCCAACCTCCCCAGGAGCAGTTCTTC. The encoded protein is CASSQPPQEQFF.

Here the CDR3 DNA reads TGCGCCAGCAGCTTGGGGGCAGGGATGTTGCTGAATACCTTC. As protein: CASSLGAGMLLNTF. This chain uses TRBV5-1 with TRBJ1-2; D perhaps matches TRBD1 (5 bases). Per germline, CDR1 SGHRS and CDR2 YFSETQ. This CDR3 has 14 residues. Trimming pared 0 bases from V and 14 bases from J, leaving 20 bases between.

Points on this clone: The sample holds other DNA sequences that translate to the same CDR3. CDR3 coding DNA: TGTGCCAGCAGCGTGACTAGCGGGGGCGCGAACACCGGGGAGCTGTTTTTT. Its translation is CASSVTSGGANTGELFF. The J gene is TRBJ2-2, the V gene TRBV9, with TRBD2 matching 12 bases. The CDR3 spans 17 residues. Germline CDR1 SGDLS, CDR2 YYNGEE. Trimming cost V 2 bases and J 0 bases; bases outside gene matches: 2.

The gene calls are TRBV29-1 and TRBJ1-1; D gene unclear. The CDR3 runs to 11 residues. The ends were cut back, 7 bases at V and 1 base at J, with 7 bases in the middle. Germline lookup yields CDR1 SQVTM and CDR2 ANQGSEA. CDR3 protein: CSARENTEAFF. The CDR3 nucleotides are TGCAGCGCGAGAGAGAACACTGAAGCTTTCTTT.

The gene calls are TRBV2 and TRBJ2-5; no clear D gene. Germline V gives CDR1 SNHLY, CDR2 FYNNEI. This CDR3 has 13 residues. V was shortened by 6 bases and J by 2 bases, with 10 bases between the two germline ends. CDR3 DNA: TGTGCCAGCAGAGCCGACGTACAAGAGACCCAGTACTTC. Translated, it gives CASRADVQETQYF. Complete variable domain (other parts from reference TRBV2 and TRBJ2-5): EPEVTQTPSHQVTQMGQEVILRCVPISNHLYFYWYRQILGQKVEFLVSFYNNEISEKSEIFDDQFSVERPDGSNFTLKIRSTKLEDSAMYFCASRADVQETQYFGPGTRLLVL.

To note about this clone: Other DNA sequences within the sample encode an identical CDR3. The J gene is TRBJ2-7, the V gene TRBV6-6; 10 nucleotides line up with TRBD1. Germline V CDR1 and CDR2: MNHNY, SVGAGI (reference sequence). This CDR3 is 14 amino acids long. The junction had 6 bases not matched to a gene; V was cut back by 6 bases and J by 4 bases. The CDR3 region is CASRPGQGFYEQYF. Here the CDR3 DNA reads TGTGCCAGCAGACCGGGACAGGGGTTTTACGAGCAGTACTTC.

The chain joins TRBV11-2 to TRBJ1-2, with D uncertain. V was pared by 5 bases and J by 2 bases, with 27 bases between. The CDR3 has 19 amino acids. CDR1 SGHAT and CDR2 FQNNGV come from the germline V gene. The CDR3 spells CASSLHSPVIAWRNYGYTF. In nucleotides, the CDR3 is TGTGCCAGCAGCCTTCATAGCCCGGTAATAGCGTGGCGAAACTATGGCTACACCTTC.